This record covers a single TCR beta chain. What it binds is unknown. The data were obtained in a study of CD4 T cells in relation to SARS-CoV-2 and coronaviruses. Overall study context: Convalescent patients had median age about 40 years, range roughly 20 to 80. Of the patients, about 8 were male, 4 female, two Hispanic.

Sequencing used immunoSEQ multiplex PCR; TCRdb keeps in-frame clones, though not all of them. The table has approximately 50,000 clones, 92% seen once; the top ten hold about 0.4%. The ends lost 4 bases at V and 4 bases at J; junction bases unmatched: 5. Germline CDR1 KGHDR, CDR2 SFDVKD. The CDR3 has 16 residues. Naive and memory CD4+ T cells were separated from cryopreserved PBMCs. Points from the study as a whole: This crossreactivity analysis covered spike protein alone, no other viral proteins.

The sample comprised naive CD4+ T cells from PBMCs. The subset is: naive CD4+ T cells isolated by negative enrichment. The origin of this receptor is an adult with COVID-19. This chain links TRBV24-1 with TRBJ2-2; 10 nucleotides align to TRBD1. CDR3 loop: CATSERQGAITGELFF. CDR3 DNA: TGTGCCACCAGTGAAAGACAGGGGGCCATCACCGGGGAGCTGTTTTTT.